The present TCR beta chain was sequenced within a study of T cell responses to AZD1222 COVID-19 vaccine. Findings and limits, study-wide: Only 5 or 6 individuals given AZD1222 were seropositive at baseline. Donors in the cohort were predominantly white British and more often female, and clonal diversity was possibly underestimated.

The assay was immunoSEQ multiplex PCR, and TCRdb's table has in-frame clones only and misses some. The sample consists of about 180,000 clones, 88% of them appearing once. There are a few counts of this clone. Its antigen is still unknown. In germline, CDR1 is SQVTM, CDR2 ANQGSEA. The CDR3 is 15 residues long. The V and J ends lost 1 base and 3 bases respectively, with 13 bases between them. J is TRBJ2-1 and V is TRBV29-1; D not resolved. The TCR comes from an adult in good health. This specimen was peripheral blood, taken on day 0 of AZD1222 vaccination. Here the CDR3 DNA reads TGCAGCGTTGAAGTTCCGCCAGCGAACTACAATGAGCAGTTCTTC. Residues: CSVEVPPANYNEQFF.